The 22 T cell receptor beta chains reported below all come from one sample, sequenced in a study of blood T cell repertoires in COVID-19 (dated by TCRdb to the early 2020s). The method was the immunoSEQ multiplex PCR assay. What TCRdb holds here is the immuneACCESS table cut down to in-frame rearrangements. Part of the clones is not present; checked against another copy, under half of the missing clones reflect an unresolved V gene, and the others are unexplained. Here the sample has 300,000 to 400,000 clones; approximately 86% occur a single time. The ten most abundant clones make up roughly 7.1% of the sample. The sample comprised peripheral blood. These TCRs come from a woman in her sixties with COVID-19, enrolled during active disease.

The chain uses TRBV7-9 and TRBJ2-7; 9 bases match TRBD1. CDR1 is SEHNR and CDR2 is FQNEAQ in the germline V gene (reference sequence). The CDR3 is 15 residues long. V gave up 5 bases and J gave up 2 bases; unmatched junction bases: 7. The CDR3 spells CASSPRGTGTYEQYF. The CDR3 DNA sequence: TGTGCCAGCAGCCCCCGCGGGACAGGGACCTACGAGCAGTACTTC. The full variable domain, in which reference TRBV7-9 and TRBJ2-7 provide the parts outside the CDR3, is DTGVSQNPRHKITKRGQNVTFRCDPISEHNRLYWYRQTLGQGPEFLTYFQNEAQLEKSRLLSDRFSAERPKGSFSTLEIQRTEQGDSAMYLCASSPRGTGTYEQYFGPGTRLTVT.

This rearrangement joins TRBV7-2 to TRBJ1-1, with a tentative D call TRBD1 (6 bases). CDR3 length: 17 amino acids. From germline, CDR1 is SGHTA and CDR2 FQGNSA. V dropped 5 bases and J dropped 1 base, with 20 bases sitting between them. The CDR3 DNA is TGTGCCAGCAGCCCACCTCGACAGGACCTCAGGAACACTGAAGCTTTCTTT. Translated: CASSPPRQDLRNTEAFF.

The CDR3, as DNA: TGTGCCAGCAGCCAAGATCGAGGTAGCGGAATTCAAGAGACCCAGTACTTC. Translated: CASSQDRGSGIQETQYF. The chain employs TRBV3-1 (or the pseudogene TRBV3-2) and TRBJ2-5; weak D call: TRBD2 (6 bases). Germline values: CDR1 LGHDT, CDR2 YNNKEL (reference sequence). The ends were cut back, 0 bases at V and 2 bases at J, with 16 bases in the middle. The CDR3 loop spans 17 amino acids.

The chain carries TRBV19 and TRBJ1-1; 9 bases map to TRBD1. This CDR3 is built from 14 residues. CDR1 is LNHDA, CDR2 SQIVND, per germline (reference sequence). With V trimmed by 7 bases and J by 5 bases, 8 bases remained unmatched. The CDR3 here is CASTIQGAGTEAFF. For the CDR3, the DNA is TGTGCCAGTACGATACAGGGGGCGGGAACTGAAGCTTTCTTT.

The rearrangement joins TRBV7-8 to TRBJ1-1, with 7 bases fitting TRBD1. Germline V lookup: CDR1 SGHVS, CDR2 FQNEAQ. Unmatched junction bases numbered 2, after V lost 3 bases and J lost 1 base. The CDR3 has 14 amino acids. CDR3 sequence (DNA): TGTGCCAGCAGCTTGACAGGGACGAACACTGAAGCTTTCTTT. Translating it yields CASSLTGTNTEAFF.

The chain combines TRBV4-1 with TRBJ2-1; 7 positions match TRBD2. J lost 4 bases, V lost 0 bases, and 6 bases had no gene match. Germline CDR1 and CDR2: MGHRA and YSYEKL. The CDR3 is made up of 16 amino acids. CDR3 amino acids: CASSQEGLAVYNEQFF. Written as DNA, the CDR3 is TGCGCCAGCAGCCAAGAGGGGCTAGCGGTGTACAATGAGCAGTTCTTC.

This sequence joins TRBV4-1 and TRBJ1-4, with 12 bases identical to TRBD1. The CDR3 runs 17 residues. V shed 4 bases and J 4 bases; nucleotides not matched to a gene: 7. CDR1 and CDR2 (germline): MGHRA, YSYEKL. Here the CDR3 DNA reads TGCGCCAGCAGCCGTCCCGGGACAGGGGGCGGTAATGAAAAACTGTTTTTT. Translating it yields CASSRPGTGGGNEKLFF.

This clone was seen only a few times. The rearrangement uses TRBV2 and TRBJ1-5; 8 nucleotides align to TRBD1. This CDR3 has 16 residues. Germline values: CDR1 SNHLY, CDR2 FYNNEI. J gave up 0 bases and V 6 bases, and 7 bases lay outside the gene matches. The CDR3 reads CASSRTGSYSNQPQHF. CDR3 nucleotides: TGTGCCAGCAGCAGGACAGGGAGCTATAGCAATCAGCCCCAGCATTTT. Full variable domain (rest looked up from reference TRBV2 and TRBJ1-5): EPEVTQTPSHQVTQMGQEVILRCVPISNHLYFYWYRQILGQKVEFLVSFYNNEISEKSEIFDDQFSVERPDGSNFTLKIRSTKLEDSAMYFCASSRTGSYSNQPQHFGDGTRLSIL.

V and J are TRBV19 and TRBJ2-7; 11 nucleotides match TRBD1. Germline CDR1 reads LNHDA; CDR2 reads SQIVND (reference sequence). The CDR3 totals 14 residues. V trimming: 4 bases; J trimming: 5 bases; junction bases outside the gene matches: 4. CDR3 bases: TGTGCCAGTAGTAAGGACAGGGGGCATGACGAGCAGTACTTC. It codes for CASSKDRGHDEQYF. The variable domain in full, completed from reference TRBV19 and TRBJ2-7, reads DGGITQSPKYLFRKEGQNVTLSCEQNLNHDAMYWYRQDPGQGLRLIYYSQIVNDFQKGDIAEGYSVSREKKESFPLTVTSAQKNPTAFYLCASSKDRGHDEQYFGPGTRLTVT.

This chain joins TRBV29-1 and TRBJ2-2; no reliable D call. Germline V lookup: CDR1 SQVTM, CDR2 ANQGSEA. Trimming cost V 5 bases and J 2 bases, with 12 bases left between them. The CDR3 loop spans 14 amino acids. This chain's CDR3 is CSVSIDKNTGELFF. The CDR3 coding sequence is TGCAGCGTTTCAATAGACAAAAACACCGGGGAGCTGTTTTTT.

This chain links TRBV7-2 with TRBJ2-1; 13 bases agree with TRBD2. Losses at the gene ends were 4 bases for V and 2 bases for J; bases not matched to a gene: 2. The CDR3 spans 16 residues. Germline assignment: CDR1 SGHTA and CDR2 FQGNSA. CDR3 amino acids: CASSSGLAGAYNEQFF. As DNA, the CDR3 is TGTGCCAGCAGCTCCGGACTAGCGGGGGCCTACAATGAGCAGTTCTTC. The entire variable domain, with the rest obtained from reference TRBV7-2 and TRBJ2-1, is as follows: GAGVSQSPSNKVTEKGKDVELRCDPISGHTALYWYRQSLGQGLEFLIYFQGNSAPDKSGLPSDRFSAERTGGSVSTLTIQRTQQEDSAVYLCASSSGLAGAYNEQFFGPGTRLTVL.

The rearrangement uses TRBV29-1 and TRBJ2-3; 12 positions match TRBD2. Unmatched junction bases numbered 15, after V lost 5 bases and J lost 3 bases. The V gene's germline CDR1 is SQVTM and CDR2 ANQGSEA. This CDR3 is built from 18 residues. This CDR3 reads CSVNGLAGGPIVTDTQYF. The CDR3 nucleotides are TGCAGCGTTAATGGTCTAGCGGGGGGGCCAATCGTTACAGATACGCAGTATTTT.

This clone turned up a few times. V and J are TRBV7-2 and TRBJ2-1; 8 bases line up with TRBD1. The CDR3 spans 15 residues. Germline V gene sequence: CDR1 SGHTA, CDR2 FQGNSA. The ends lost 5 bases at V and 4 bases at J; junction bases unmatched: 7. The CDR3 bases are TGTGCCAGCAGCGACCTCGGGACAGGTTACAATGAGCAGTTCTTC. This encodes CASSDLGTGYNEQFF.

The gene calls are TRBV4-1 and TRBJ2-1; 10 positions match TRBD2. This CDR3 spans 16 amino acids. The V gene end was trimmed by 4 bases and the J gene end by 7 bases; junction bases not matched to a gene: 10. Germline V gene lookup returns CDR1 MGHRA and CDR2 YSYEKL. DNA for the CDR3: TGCGCCAGCAGCCCCCCACTAGCGGGGATTGGGAATGAGCAGTTCTTC. It specifies CASSPPLAGIGNEQFF.

The chain joins TRBV7-3 to TRBJ2-3; no reliable D call. V gave up 5 bases and J gave up 2 bases, with 8 bases separating them. CDR1 is SGHTA and CDR2 is FQGTGA in the germline V gene. The CDR3 is 13 residues long. CDR3 in DNA: TGTGCCAGCAGCCCCAATCCCACAGATACGCAGTATTTT. It translates to CASSPNPTDTQYF.

The rearrangement links TRBV6-5 to TRBJ1-2; a weak D match, TRBD1 (5 bases). Germline assignment: CDR1 MNHEY and CDR2 SVGAGI. The V end lost 5 bases, the J end lost 4 bases, and 11 bases lay between the germline ends. This CDR3 is built from 13 residues. Here the CDR3 reads CASSPWGRYGYTF. CDR3 in DNA: TGTGCCAGCAGTCCCTGGGGCCGCTATGGCTACACCTTC.

This clone has a handful of counts. The V call is TRBV27, the J call TRBJ2-5; 14 bases align to TRBD2. The CDR3 sequence is 17 residues long. Germline V lookup: CDR1 MNHEY, CDR2 SMNVEV (reference sequence). With 5 bases clipped from V and 5 bases from J, the junction kept 10 bases outside the gene matches. The CDR3: CASSPPGLAGASETQYF. The CDR3 DNA is TGTGCCAGCAGTCCTCCGGGACTAGCGGGGGCATCGGAGACCCAGTACTTC.

The chain carries TRBV27 and TRBJ2-7; possibly TRBD1 for D (5 bases). The germline V gene encodes CDR1 MNHEY and CDR2 SMNVEV (reference sequence). Trimming took 7 bases from V and 6 from J, leaving 10 bases between them. The CDR3 contains 11 residues. CDR3 protein: CASTRGVEQYF. For the CDR3, the DNA is TGTGCCAGCACAAGGGGTGTCGAGCAGTACTTC.

V usage is TRBV16 and J usage is TRBJ1-2, with D uncertain. The CDR3 runs 15 residues. Trimming took off 4 bases at V and 8 bases at J, with 20 bases between the two ends. The germline V gene encodes CDR1 KGHSY and CDR2 FQNENV. CDR3: CASSPGNLGSVGYTF. CDR3 nucleotides: TGTGCCAGCAGCCCGGGAAACCTGGGTTCAGTAGGCTACACCTTC.

Here the CDR3 DNA reads TGTGCCAGCAGCAAAGGGCCAGGGACAGGTGTCCTATTAAGCAATCAGCCCCAGCATTTT. Amino acids: CASSKGPGTGVLLSNQPQHF. The rearrangement links TRBV21-1 to TRBJ1-5; TRBD1 is taken as the D call from the table, unchecked against the DNA. TRBV21-1 is termed a pseudogene. The CDR3 has 20 amino acids.

This rearrangement joins TRBV27 to TRBJ2-1; 9 nucleotides line up with TRBD1. The CDR3 runs 15 residues. V lost 6 bases, J lost 2 bases, and 5 bases stayed unmatched. Germline-derived CDR1 and CDR2 are MNHEY and SMNVEV (reference sequence). The CDR3 bases are TGTGCCAGCAGCGGGGACAGGGCAACCTACAATGAGCAGTTCTTC. As protein: CASSGDRATYNEQFF.

The sample holds one count of this clone. J is TRBJ2-3 and V is TRBV19; D perhaps matches TRBD1 (5 bases). Trimming took 6 bases from V and 0 from J, leaving 16 bases between them. CDR3 length equals 16 residues. CDR1 LNHDA and CDR2 SQIVND come from the germline V gene (reference sequence). The DNA for the CDR3 is TGTGCCAGTAGCTCAGGCAGGGAACCTAGCACAGATACGCAGTATTTT. It specifies CASSSGREPSTDTQYF.